This T cell receptor (beta chain) originates from a study of cytomegalovirus exposure and HLA in healthy donors. Turning to this clone: The sample has other DNA sequences that encode this CDR3 too.

The CDR3 loop spans 14 amino acids. The V and J ends lost 3 bases and 5 bases respectively, with 10 bases between them. CDR1 SNHLY and CDR2 FYNNEI come from the germline V gene. Use of 60 Vbeta and 13 Jbeta primers characterized the PCR. Assay: immunoSEQ multiplex PCR; the TCRdb copy retains only in-frame clones and omits some. The repertoire holds under 150,000 clones, with 80% as singletons. The TCR comes from a man aged 40-49 years in good health and CMV-seropositive. The chain couples TRBV2 to TRBJ2-2, with D possibly being TRBD1 (6 bases). The sample was PBMCs. CDR3 DNA: TGTGCCAGCAGTGAGAGACAGGCAACCGGGGAGCTGTTTTTT. It yields the protein CASSERQATGELFF.